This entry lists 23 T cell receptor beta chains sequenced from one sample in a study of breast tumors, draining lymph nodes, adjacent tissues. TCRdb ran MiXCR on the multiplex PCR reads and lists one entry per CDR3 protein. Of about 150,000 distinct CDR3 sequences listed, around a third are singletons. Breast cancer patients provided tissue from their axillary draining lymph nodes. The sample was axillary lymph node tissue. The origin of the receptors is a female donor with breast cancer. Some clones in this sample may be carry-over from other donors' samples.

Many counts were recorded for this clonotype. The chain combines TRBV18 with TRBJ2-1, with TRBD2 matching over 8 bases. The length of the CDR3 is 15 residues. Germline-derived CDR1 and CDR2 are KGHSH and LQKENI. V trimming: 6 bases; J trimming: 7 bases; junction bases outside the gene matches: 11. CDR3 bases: TGTGCCAGCTCCCCCTCCGCGGGGGGAGTGAATGAGCAGTTCTTC. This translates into CASSPSAGGVNEQFF.

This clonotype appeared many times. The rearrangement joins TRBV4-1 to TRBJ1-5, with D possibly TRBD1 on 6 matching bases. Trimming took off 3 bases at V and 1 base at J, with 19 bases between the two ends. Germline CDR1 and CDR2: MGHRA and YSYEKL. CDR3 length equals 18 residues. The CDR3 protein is CASSHPSLGTPSNQPQHF. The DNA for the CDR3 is TGCGCCAGCAGCCACCCCAGTCTTGGGACACCCAGCAATCAGCCCCAGCATTTT.

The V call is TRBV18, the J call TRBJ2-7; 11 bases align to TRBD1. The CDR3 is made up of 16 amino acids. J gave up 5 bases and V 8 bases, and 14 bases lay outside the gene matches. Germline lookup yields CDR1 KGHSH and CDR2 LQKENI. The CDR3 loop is CASKGQGAQSSDEQYF. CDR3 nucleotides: TGTGCCAGCAAAGGACAGGGGGCGCAAAGTTCGGACGAGCAGTACTTC.

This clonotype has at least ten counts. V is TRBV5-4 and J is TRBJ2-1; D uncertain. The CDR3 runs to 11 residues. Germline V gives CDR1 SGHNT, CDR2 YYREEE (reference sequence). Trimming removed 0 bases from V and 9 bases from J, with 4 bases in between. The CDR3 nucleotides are TGTGCCAGCAGCTTGGACGCTGAGCAGTTCTTC. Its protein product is CASSLDAEQFF.

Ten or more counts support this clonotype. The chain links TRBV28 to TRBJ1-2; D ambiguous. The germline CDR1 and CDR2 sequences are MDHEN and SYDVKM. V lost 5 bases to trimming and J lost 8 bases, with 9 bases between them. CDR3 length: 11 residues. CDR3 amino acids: CASSPHRGYTF. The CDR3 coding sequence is TGTGCCAGCAGTCCCCACAGAGGCTACACCTTC.

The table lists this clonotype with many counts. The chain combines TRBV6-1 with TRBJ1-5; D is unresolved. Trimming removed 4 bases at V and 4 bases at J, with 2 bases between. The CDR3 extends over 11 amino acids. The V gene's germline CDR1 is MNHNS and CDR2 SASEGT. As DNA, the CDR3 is TGTGCCAGCAGTGGAAATCAGCCCCAGCATTTT. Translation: CASSGNQPQHF.

The CDR3 sequence: CASSESRTGGDEKLFF. Here the CDR3 DNA reads TGTGCCAGCAGCGAGTCCCGGACAGGGGGAGATGAAAAACTGTTTTTT. V gene TRBV9 combines with J gene TRBJ1-4, with 10 nucleotides matching TRBD1. The ends lost 3 bases at V and 6 bases at J; junction bases unmatched: 8. This CDR3 has 16 amino acids. CDR1 SGDLS and CDR2 YYNGEE come from the germline V gene.

The CDR3 nucleotides are TGTGCCACCAGTGAAGTGGTTGGCAATCAGCCCCAGCATTTT. Residues: CATSEVVGNQPQHF. The chain joins TRBV24-1 to TRBJ1-5; D unclear. This CDR3 comprises 14 residues. Germline assignment: CDR1 KGHDR and CDR2 SFDVKD. The ends were cut back, 4 bases at V and 2 bases at J, with 8 bases in the middle.

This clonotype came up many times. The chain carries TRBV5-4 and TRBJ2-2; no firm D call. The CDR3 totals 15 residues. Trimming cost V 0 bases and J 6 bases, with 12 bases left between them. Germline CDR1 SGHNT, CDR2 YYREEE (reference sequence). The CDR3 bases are TGTGCCAGCAGCTTGGGTGGGTGGGAAGCCGGGGAGCTGTTTTTT. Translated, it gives CASSLGGWEAGELFF. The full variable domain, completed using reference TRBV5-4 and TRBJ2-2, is ETGVTQSPTHLIKTRGQQVTLRCSSQSGHNTVSWYQQALGQGPQFIFQYYREEENGRGNFPPRFSGLQFPNYSSELNVNALELDDSALYLCASSLGGWEAGELFFGEGSRLTVL.

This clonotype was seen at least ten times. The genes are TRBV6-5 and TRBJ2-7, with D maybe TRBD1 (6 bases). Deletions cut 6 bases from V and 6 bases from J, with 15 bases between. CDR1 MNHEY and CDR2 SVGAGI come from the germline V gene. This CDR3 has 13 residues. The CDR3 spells CASSDPHRVEQYF. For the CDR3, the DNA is TGTGCCAGCAGCGACCCACACAGGGTCGAGCAGTACTTC.

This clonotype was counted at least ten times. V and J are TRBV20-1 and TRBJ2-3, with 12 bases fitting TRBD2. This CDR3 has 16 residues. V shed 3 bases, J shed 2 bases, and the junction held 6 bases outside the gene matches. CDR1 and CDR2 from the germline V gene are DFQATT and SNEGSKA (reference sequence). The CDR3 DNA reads TGCAGTGCTAGCTCCGGACTAGCGGGGTTCACAGATACGCAGTATTTT. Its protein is CSASSGLAGFTDTQYF.

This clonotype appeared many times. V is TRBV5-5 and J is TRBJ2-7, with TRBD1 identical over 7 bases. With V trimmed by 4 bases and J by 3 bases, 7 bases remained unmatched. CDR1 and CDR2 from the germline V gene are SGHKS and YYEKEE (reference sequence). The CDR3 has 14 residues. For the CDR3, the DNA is TGTGCCAGCAGCCCCGCAGCAGGGGGCTACGAGCAGTACGTC. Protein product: CASSPAAGGYEQYV.

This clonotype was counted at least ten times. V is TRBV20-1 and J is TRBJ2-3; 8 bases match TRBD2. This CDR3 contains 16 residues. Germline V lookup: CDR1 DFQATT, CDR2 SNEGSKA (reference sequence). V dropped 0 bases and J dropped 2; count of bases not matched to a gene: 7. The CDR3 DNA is TGCAGTGCTAGAGATACAGCGGGGGACACCACAGATACGCAGTATTTT. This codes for CSARDTAGDTTDTQYF.

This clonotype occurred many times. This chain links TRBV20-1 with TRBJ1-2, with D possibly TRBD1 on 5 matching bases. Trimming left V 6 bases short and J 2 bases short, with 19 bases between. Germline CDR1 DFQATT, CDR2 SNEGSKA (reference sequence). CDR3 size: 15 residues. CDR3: CSASLRQTKNYGYTF. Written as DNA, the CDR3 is TGCAGTGCCTCACTCCGACAGACAAAGAACTATGGCTACACCTTC.

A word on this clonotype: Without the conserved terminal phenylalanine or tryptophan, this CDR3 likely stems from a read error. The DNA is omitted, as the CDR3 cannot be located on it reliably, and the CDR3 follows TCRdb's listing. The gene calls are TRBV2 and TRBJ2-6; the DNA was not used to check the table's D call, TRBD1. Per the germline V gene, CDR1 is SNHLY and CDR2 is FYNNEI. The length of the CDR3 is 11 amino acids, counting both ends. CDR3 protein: CASKLPVGQTL.

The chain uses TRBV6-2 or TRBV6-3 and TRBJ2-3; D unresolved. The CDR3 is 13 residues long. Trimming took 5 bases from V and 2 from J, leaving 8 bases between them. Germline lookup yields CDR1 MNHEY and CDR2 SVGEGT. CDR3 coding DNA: TGTGCCAGCAGTAAACAAGTCACAGATACGCAGTATTTT. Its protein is CASSKQVTDTQYF.

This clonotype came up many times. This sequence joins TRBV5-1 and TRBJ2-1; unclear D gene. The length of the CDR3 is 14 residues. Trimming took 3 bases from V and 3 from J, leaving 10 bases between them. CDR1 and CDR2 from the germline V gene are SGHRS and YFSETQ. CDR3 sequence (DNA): TGCGCCAGCAGCTCCGCCCCGGGCTACAATGAGCAGTTCTTC. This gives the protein CASSSAPGYNEQFF.

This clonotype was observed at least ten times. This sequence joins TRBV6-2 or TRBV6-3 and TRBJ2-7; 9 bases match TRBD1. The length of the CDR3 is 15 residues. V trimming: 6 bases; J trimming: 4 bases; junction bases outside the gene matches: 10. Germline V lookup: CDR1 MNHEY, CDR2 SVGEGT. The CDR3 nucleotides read TGTGCCAGCAGAGACAACAGGGGGCTGTTTTACGAGCAGTACGTC. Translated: CASRDNRGLFYEQYV.

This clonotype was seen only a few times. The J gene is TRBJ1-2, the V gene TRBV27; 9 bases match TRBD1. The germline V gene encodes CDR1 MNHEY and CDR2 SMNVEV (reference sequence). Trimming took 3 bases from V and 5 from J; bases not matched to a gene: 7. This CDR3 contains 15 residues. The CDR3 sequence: CASSFSTGGWYGYTF. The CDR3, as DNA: TGTGCCAGCAGTTTTTCGACAGGGGGATGGTATGGCTACACCTTC.

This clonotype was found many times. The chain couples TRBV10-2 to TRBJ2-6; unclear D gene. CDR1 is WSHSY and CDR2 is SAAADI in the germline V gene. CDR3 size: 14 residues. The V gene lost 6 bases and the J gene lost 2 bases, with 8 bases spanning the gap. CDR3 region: CASRSETGANVLTF. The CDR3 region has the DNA TGCGCCAGCAGATCGGAAACTGGGGCCAACGTCCTGACTTTC.

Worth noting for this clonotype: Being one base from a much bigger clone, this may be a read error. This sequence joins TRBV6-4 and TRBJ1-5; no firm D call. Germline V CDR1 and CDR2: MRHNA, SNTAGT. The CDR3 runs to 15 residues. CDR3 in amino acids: CASSHSSVSNQPQHF. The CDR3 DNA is TGTGCCAGCAGTCACTCTTCTGTTAGCAATCAGCCCCAGCATTTT.

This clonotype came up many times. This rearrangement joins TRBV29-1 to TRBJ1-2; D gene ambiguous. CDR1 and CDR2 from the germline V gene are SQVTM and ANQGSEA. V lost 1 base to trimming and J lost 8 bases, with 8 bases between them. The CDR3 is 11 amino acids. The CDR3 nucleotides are TGCAGCGTTGAAGCTGACAACGGCTACACCTTC. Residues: CSVEADNGYTF. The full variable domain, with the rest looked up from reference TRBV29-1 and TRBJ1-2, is SAVISQKPSRDICQRGTSLTIQCQVDSQVTMMFWYRQQPGQSLTLIATANQGSEATYESGFVIDKFPISRPNLTFSTLTVSNMSPEDSSIYLCSVEADNGYTFGSGTRLTVV.

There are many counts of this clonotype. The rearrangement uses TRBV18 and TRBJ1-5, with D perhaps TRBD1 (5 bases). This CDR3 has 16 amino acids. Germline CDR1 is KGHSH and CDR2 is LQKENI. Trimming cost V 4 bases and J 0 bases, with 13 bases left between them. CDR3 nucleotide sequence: TGTGCCAGCTCACTCTTAGGGGAGGGTAGCAATCAGCCCCAGCATTTT. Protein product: CASSLLGEGSNQPQHF. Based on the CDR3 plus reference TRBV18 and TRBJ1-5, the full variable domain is NAGVMQNPRHLVRRRGQEARLRCSPMKGHSHVYWYRQLPEEGLKFMVYLQKENIIDESGMPKERFSAEFPKEGPSILRIQQVVRGDSAAYFCASSLLGEGSNQPQHFGDGTRLSIL.